This T cell receptor (beta chain) is drawn from a study of blood T cells in healthy people across ages. The CDR3 contains 19 residues. CDR1 is SGHVS and CDR2 is FQNEAQ in the germline V gene. The authors ran a second PCR of 7 to 11 cycles using a sample-barcoded 5' primer and a J-beta primer mix. TCRdb independently ran MiXCR on the 5' RACE reads; one entry per CDR3 protein. The data show some 700,000 distinct CDR3 sequences, with more than 40% seen just once and 20% to 25% held by the top ten. This clonotype was picked up one time. One junction end disagrees with the germline gene, perhaps due to a read error.

This receptor was taken from a woman aged 55-70 years in good health. Sample: blood. The genes are TRBV7-8 and TRBJ2-3; 11 bases are a match to TRBD2. The CDR3 here is CASSPTHVTSGSTTDAQYF. In DNA form, the CDR3 reads TGTGCCAGCAGCCCGACCCACGTCACTAGCGGGAGTACCACAGATGCGCAGTATTTT.